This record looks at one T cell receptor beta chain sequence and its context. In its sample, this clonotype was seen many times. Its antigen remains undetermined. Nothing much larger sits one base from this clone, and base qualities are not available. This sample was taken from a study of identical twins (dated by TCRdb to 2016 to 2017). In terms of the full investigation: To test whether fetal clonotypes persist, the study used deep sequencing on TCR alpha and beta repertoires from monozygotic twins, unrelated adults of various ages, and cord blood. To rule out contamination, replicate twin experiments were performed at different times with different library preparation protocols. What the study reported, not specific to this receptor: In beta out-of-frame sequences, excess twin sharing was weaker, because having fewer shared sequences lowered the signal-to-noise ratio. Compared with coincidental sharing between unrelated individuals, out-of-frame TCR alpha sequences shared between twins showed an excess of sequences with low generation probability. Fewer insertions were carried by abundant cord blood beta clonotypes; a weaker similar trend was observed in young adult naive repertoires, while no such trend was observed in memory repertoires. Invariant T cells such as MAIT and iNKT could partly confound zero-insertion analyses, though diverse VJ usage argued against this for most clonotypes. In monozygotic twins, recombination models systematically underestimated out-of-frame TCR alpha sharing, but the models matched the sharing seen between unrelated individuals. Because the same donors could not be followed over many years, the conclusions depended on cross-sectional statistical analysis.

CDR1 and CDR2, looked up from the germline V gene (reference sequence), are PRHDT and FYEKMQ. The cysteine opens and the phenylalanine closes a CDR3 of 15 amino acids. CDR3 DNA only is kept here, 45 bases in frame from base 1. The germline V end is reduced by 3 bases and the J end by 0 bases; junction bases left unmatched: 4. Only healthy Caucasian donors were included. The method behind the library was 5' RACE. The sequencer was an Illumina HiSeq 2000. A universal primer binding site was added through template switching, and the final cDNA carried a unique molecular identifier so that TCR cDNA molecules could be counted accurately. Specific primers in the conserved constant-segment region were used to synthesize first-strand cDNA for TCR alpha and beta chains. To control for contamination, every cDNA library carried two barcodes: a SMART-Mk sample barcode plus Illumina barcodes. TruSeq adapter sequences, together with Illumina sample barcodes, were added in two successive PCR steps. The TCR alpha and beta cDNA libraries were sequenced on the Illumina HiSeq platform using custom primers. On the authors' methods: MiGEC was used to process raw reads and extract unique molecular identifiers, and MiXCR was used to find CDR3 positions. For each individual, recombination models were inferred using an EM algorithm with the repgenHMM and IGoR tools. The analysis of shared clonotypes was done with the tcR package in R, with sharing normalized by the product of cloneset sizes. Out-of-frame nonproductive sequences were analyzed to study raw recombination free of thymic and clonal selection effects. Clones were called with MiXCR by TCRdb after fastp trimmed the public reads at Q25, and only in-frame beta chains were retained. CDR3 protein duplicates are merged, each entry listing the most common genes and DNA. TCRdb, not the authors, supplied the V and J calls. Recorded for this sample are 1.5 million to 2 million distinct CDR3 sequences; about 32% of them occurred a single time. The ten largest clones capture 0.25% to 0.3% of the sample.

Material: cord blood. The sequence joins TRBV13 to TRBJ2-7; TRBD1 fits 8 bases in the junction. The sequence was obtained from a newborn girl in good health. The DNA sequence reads TGTGCCAGCAGCTTCAGGGGGCGAATCTCCTACGAGCAGTACTTC. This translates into CASSFRGRISYEQYF. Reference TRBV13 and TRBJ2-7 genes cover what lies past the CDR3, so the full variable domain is AAGVIQSPRHLIKEKRETATLKCYPIPRHDTVYWYQQGPGQDPQFLISFYEKMQSDKGSIPDRFSAQQFSDYHSELNMSSLELGDSALYFCASSFRGRISYEQYFGPGTRLTVT.